This TCR beta chain was profiled in a study of T cell responses to AZD1222 COVID-19 vaccine. Study outcomes and limitations: The study reported that nearly half of spike-specific TCRs target unmutated variant regions. A mostly white British donor set with more females was recruited, and clonal diversity was possibly underestimated.

The data were produced by immunoSEQ multiplex PCR, yet TCRdb's version contains in-frame clones alone and is incomplete. The table shows some 88,000 clones, with about 92% occurring only once. The V end was cut by 4 bases, the J end by 3 bases, with 15 bases between. Germline lookup yields CDR1 SGHNT and CDR2 YYREEE (reference sequence). The CDR3 covers 15 residues. In the case of this clone: Its antigen is currently unknown.

The TCR comes from an adult in good health. Sequences were derived from peripheral blood, sampled on day 0 of AZD1222 vaccination. The V and J genes are TRBV5-4 and TRBJ2-3, with D possibly being TRBD1 or TRBD2 (5 bases each). The CDR3 loop is CASSPDSGQTDTQYF. The CDR3 region has the DNA TGTGCCAGCAGCCCCGACAGCGGACAAACAGATACGCAGTATTTT.